The rows below give T cell receptor beta chains drawn from one sample of a study of tumor-infiltrating lymphocytes in primary liver carcinoma. In TCRdb, the multiplex PCR reads were re-called with MiXCR into one record per CDR3 protein. The data show roughly 32,000 distinct CDR3 sequences, around 74% seen once. The specimen sequenced was liver tumor tissue from sampling region 4. The source of these receptors is a man in his forties with primary liver carcinoma and hepatitis B virus infection. The CDR3 runs from the conserved cysteine through the conserved F or W. D genes are given only for firm matches. Clone size is not always given. Where it is, it says once, few, many or a class for expanded clones.

D: TRBD1; V: TRBV6-2/TRBV6-3; J: TRBJ2-1; size: NA; CDR3: CTCGGQVLSSYNGQFF; DNA: TGTACCTGCGGCGGACAGGTCCTTAGCTCCTACAATGGGCAGTTCTTC
D: NA; V: TRBV21-1; J: TRBJ2-7; size: NA; CDR3: CASNKALAGGWYEQYF; DNA: TGTGCCAGCAACAAAGCGCTAGCGGGAGGATGGTATGAGCAGTACTTC
D: NA; V: TRBV12-3/TRBV12-4; J: TRBJ1-1; size: few; CDR3: CASTGHGAEAFF; DNA: TGTGCCAGCACGGGACACGGCGCTGAAGCTTTCTTT
D: TRBD1; V: TRBV4-2; J: TRBJ2-1; size: NA; CDR3: CASSHAGGQGNNVQFF; DNA: TGTGCCAGCAGCCACGCTGGGGGACAGGGGAACAATGTACAGTTCTTC
D: NA; V: TRBV4-3; J: TRBJ2-5; size: NA; CDR3: CATSQGEGRELETRYF; DNA: TGCGCAACCAGCCAAGGCGAGGGGCGGGAACTAGAGACCCGGTACTTC
D: NA; V: TRBV11-1; J: TRBJ2-3; size: NA; CDR3: CASSLPKEGTDTQYF; DNA: TGTGCCAGCAGTTTGCCGAAGGAGGGCACAGATACACAGTATTTT
D: NA; V: TRBV21-1; J: TRBJ2-7; size: NA; CDR3: CFSSPSNLSGTGSYEQYF; DNA: TGTTTCAGCAGCCCATCGAATCTCTCAGGGACGGGCTCCTACGAGCAGTACTTC
D: NA; V: TRBV12-3/TRBV12-4; J: TRBJ2-7; size: NA; CDR3: CACSPQGFGYEQHF; DNA: TGTGCCTGCAGTCCACAGGGTTTCGGCTACGAGCAGCACTTC
D: NA; V: TRBV28; J: TRBJ2-5; size: NA; CDR3: CASSSSTNVGEIQYF; DNA: TGTGCCAGCAGTTCGAGCACAAACGTAGGAGAGATCCAGTACTTC
D: TRBD1; V: TRBV4-2; J: TRBJ2-2; size: medium-sized; CDR3: CASSQGTGGAGELFF; DNA: TGTGCCAGCAGCCAAGGGACAGGGGGCGCCGGGGAGCTGTTTTTT
D: NA; V: TRBV14; J: TRBJ2-1; size: NA; CDR3: CASSAVTGWVNYEQFF; DNA: TGTGCCAGCAGTGCCGTAACGGGATGGGTAAACTATGAACAGTTCTTC
D: NA; V: TRBV11-2; J: TRBJ2-3; size: NA; CDR3: CASSRPGQADTQYF; DNA: TGTGCCAGCAGCCGCCCGGGCCAGGCAGATACACAGTATTTT
D: NA; V: TRBV14; J: TRBJ2-6; size: NA; CDR3: CASSQGAAGTNVMAF; DNA: TGTGCCAGCAGCCAAGGCGCAGCTGGGACCAACGTCATGGCTTTC
D: NA; V: TRBV4-2; J: TRBJ1-5; size: NA; CDR3: CASSEAAGAGNQRWHF; DNA: TGTGCCAGCAGCGAGGCGGCGGGGGCAGGTAATCAGCGCTGGCATTTT
D: NA; V: TRBV12-3/TRBV12-4; J: TRBJ2-3; size: NA; CDR3: CASNLPSEWDTQYF; DNA: TGTGCCAGCAATTTACCTAGCGAATGGGATACGCAGTATTTT
D: TRBD1; V: TRBV4-3; J: TRBJ1-6; size: NA; CDR3: CATSSWDRGRNSPPYF; DNA: TGCGCCACCAGCTCCTGGGACAGGGGAAGGAATTCACCCCCCTACTTT
D: NA; V: TRBV11-2; J: TRBJ2-7; size: NA; CDR3: CASNLDRQVYEQYF; DNA: TGTGCAAGCAACTTAGATCGACAAGTCTACGAGCAGTACTTC
D: NA; V: TRBV14; J: TRBJ2-2; size: NA; CDR3: CGSISQITGELFF; DNA: TGTGGCAGCATCTCTCAGATCACCGGGGAGCTGTTTTTT
D: NA; V: TRBV30; J: TRBJ2-5; size: NA; CDR3: CVWSRGLVQETQYF; DNA: TGTGTCTGGAGTAGGGGACTGGTTCAAGAGACCCAGTACTTC
D: TRBD1; V: TRBV11-2; J: TRBJ2-5; size: NA; CDR3: CASSLVGGKGETQYF; DNA: TGTGCCAGTAGCTTAGTAGGGGGCAAGGGAGAGACCCAGTATTTC
D: TRBD1; V: TRBV11-2; J: TRBJ1-5; size: NA; CDR3: CASNSGAGGNQPQHF; DNA: TGTGCCAGCAACTCCGGGGCAGGGGGAAATCAGCCCCAGCATTTT
D: NA; V: TRBV28; J: TRBJ2-7; size: NA; CDR3: CAISSPLGRVAEQYF; DNA: TGTGCCATCAGTTCCCCCTTGGGACGGGTCGCTGAGCAGTACTTC
D: TRBD2; V: TRBV7-3; J: TRBJ2-1; size: many; CDR3: CASSLELAGVRYNEQFF; DNA: TGTGCCAGCAGCTTAGAACTAGCGGGAGTCCGCTACAATGAGCAGTTCTTC
D: NA; V: TRBV6-2/TRBV6-3; J: TRBJ2-5; size: NA; CDR3: CANSSHPWDLLYQETQYF; DNA: TGTGCCAACAGTTCCCACCCTTGGGACCTCCTGTACCAAGAGACTCAGTACTTC
D: TRBD1; V: TRBV11-3; J: TRBJ2-7; size: NA; CDR3: CVTRQGVTSYGQYF; DNA: TGTGTCACTCGACAGGGGGTGACTTCCTACGGGCAGTATTTC
D: NA; V: TRBV29-1; J: TRBJ2-7; size: NA; CDR3: CSFIQDITHEQYF; DNA: TGCAGCTTCATACAGGATATCACCCACGAGCAGTACTTC
D: NA; V: TRBV7-9; J: TRBJ2-7; size: many; CDR3: CASSPSHHLSSYEQYF; DNA: TGTGCCAGCAGCCCAAGCCATCACTTGAGCTCCTACGAGCAGTACTTC
D: TRBD1; V: TRBV4-1; J: TRBJ1-1; size: NA; CDR3: CANSQGDRGRDTEAFF; DNA: TGCGCCAACAGCCAAGGCGACAGGGGAAGGGACACAGAAGCTTTCTTT
D: NA; V: TRBV19; J: TRBJ1-6; size: few; CDR3: CAARTLDSPLHF; DNA: TGTGCCGCGAGGACGCTTGATTCACCCCTCCACTTT
D: NA; V: TRBV5-1; J: TRBJ2-1; size: NA; CDR3: CASSLTGESRYDEQLF; DNA: TGCGCCAGCAGCTTGACAGGCGAGAGTAGATACGATGAGCAGCTCTTC
D: NA; V: TRBV3-1; J: TRBJ2-3; size: NA; CDR3: CASSFGAGGNTQCF; DNA: TGTGCCAGCAGCTTCGGAGCGGGCGGCAATACGCAGTGTTTT
D: NA; V: TRBV10-3; J: TRBJ2-5; size: NA; CDR3: CAISAVSGSQTQYF; DNA: TGTGCCATCAGTGCGGTCTCGGGGTCCCAGACCCAGTACTTC
D: NA; V: TRBV12-3/TRBV12-4; J: TRBJ2-2; size: NA; CDR3: CAGSLPGRELFF; DNA: TGTGCCGGCAGCCTACCGGGCAGGGAACTGTTTTTT
D: NA; V: TRBV7-9; J: TRBJ2-2; size: NA; CDR3: CASRLGAGKLFF; DNA: TGTGCCAGCAGGCTGGGGGCCGGGAAGCTATTTTTT
D: NA; V: TRBV29-1; J: TRBJ2-1; size: NA; CDR3: CSVLREEQFF; DNA: TGCAGCGTTCTCCGGGAGGAGCAGTTCTTC
D: TRBD1; V: TRBV28; J: TRBJ1-1; size: once; CDR3: CASTSGQTKTEALF; DNA: TGTGCCAGCACCTCGGGACAGACGAAAACTGAAGCTCTCTTT
D: NA; V: TRBV11-3; J: TRBJ2-1; size: NA; CDR3: CASSLGVSNSGQFF; DNA: TGTGCCAGCAGTTTAGGGGTCAGCAACAGTGGGCAGTTCTTC
D: NA; V: TRBV7-8; J: TRBJ2-3; size: NA; CDR3: CASSSECYEGTRYF; DNA: TGTGCCAGCAGCTCCGAATGTTACGAGGGTACGCGGTATTTT
D: NA; V: TRBV11-2; J: TRBJ2-2; size: NA; CDR3: CATSLDHRGRDTGELFF; DNA: TGTGCCACCAGCTTAGATCATCGGGGTAGGGACACCGGGGAGTTGTTTTTC
D: NA; V: TRBV29-1; J: TRBJ1-2; size: NA; CDR3: CSIEVGRGNGYTF; DNA: TGCAGCATTGAGGTAGGCAGAGGGAATGGCTACACCTTC
D: TRBD2; V: TRBV14; J: TRBJ2-1; size: NA; CDR3: CASSYGLAGFSCNEHFF; DNA: TGTGCCAGCAGCTACGGACTAGCGGGGTTCTCCTGCAATGAACACTTCTTC
D: TRBD1; V: TRBV11-2; J: TRBJ1-5; size: NA; CDR3: CARSSGTGESQPQHF; DNA: TGTGCCAGAAGCTCTGGGACAGGGGAAAGTCAGCCCCAGCATTTT